The 27 T cell receptor beta chains below all came from one sample that was sequenced in a study of CD8 T cells in ankylosing spondylitis. TCRdb used MiXCR to reprocess the 5' RACE reads, holding one entry per CDR3 protein. Of approximately 200,000 distinct CDR3 sequences listed, 10% to 15% are singletons. The specimen sequenced was blood, either unsorted or a sorted T cell fraction (not recorded which). The receptor set was obtained from a male donor with ankylosing spondylitis or in good health (not recorded which).

This chain joins TRBV20-1 and TRBJ2-5, with TRBD2 identical over 13 bases. The CDR3 length is 17 residues. Trimming cost V 6 bases and J 4 bases; bases outside gene matches: 14. In germline, CDR1 is DFQATT, CDR2 SNEGSKA (reference sequence). CDR3 nucleotides: TGCAGTGCCCCCGCGGGACTAGCGGGGCCCCACCCAGAGACCCAGTACTTC. It specifies CSAPAGLAGPHPETQYF.

This clonotype was seen more than once but under ten times. J is TRBJ2-3 and V is TRBV9; the match to TRBD2 covers 11 bases. The CDR3 spans 17 residues. Germline CDR1 SGDLS, CDR2 YYNGEE. V was pared by 3 bases and J by 4 bases, with 10 bases of the junction left unmatched. The CDR3 region has the DNA TGTGCCAGCAGCGGAATTTTAGCGGGGGGGCTGGCAGATACGCAGTATTTT. Amino acid sequence: CASSGILAGGLADTQYF.

The V gene is TRBV20-1, the J gene TRBJ2-3; no reliable D call. The CDR3 runs 16 residues. V lost 1 base and J lost 2, with 16 bases in between. Germline assignment: CDR1 DFQATT and CDR2 SNEGSKA (reference sequence). In DNA form, the CDR3 reads TGCAGTGCTAGAGCCGGGCCCTTGTTTTCCACAGATACGCAGTATTTT. This gives the protein CSARAGPLFSTDTQYF.

V and J are TRBV2 and TRBJ2-3, with D possibly being TRBD1 (6 bases). The CDR3 has 13 residues. Between the trimmed V and J ends, which lost 11 bases and 0 bases, there was a span of 12 bases. Germline V CDR1 and CDR2: SNHLY, FYNNEI. As DNA, the CDR3 is TGTGCCGGATGGACAGAAAGCACAGATACGCAGTATTTT. Its translation is CAGWTESTDTQYF.

Only one count was recorded for this clonotype. This chain connects TRBV6-6 to TRBJ1-1; D unresolved. The CDR3 contains 13 residues. The V gene's germline CDR1 is MNHNY and CDR2 SVGAGI (reference sequence). Trimming removed 7 bases from V and 4 bases from J, with 13 bases in between. This CDR3 is CASTPGRGTEAFF. CDR3 nucleotides: TGTGCCAGCACCCCGGGGAGAGGCACTGAAGCTTTCTTT.

The genes are TRBV19 and TRBJ2-5; 7 nucleotides align to TRBD2. CDR1 and CDR2 (germline): LNHDA, SQIVND (reference sequence). V lost 4 bases to trimming and J lost 1 base; unmatched junction nucleotides: 3. The CDR3 sequence is 14 residues long. This chain's CDR3 is CASSNRGVQETQYF. In DNA, the CDR3 is TGTGCCAGTAGTAATCGGGGGGTCCAAGAGACCCAGTACTTC. Using reference TRBV19 and TRBJ2-5 for the parts outside the CDR3, the full variable domain is DGGITQSPKYLFRKEGQNVTLSCEQNLNHDAMYWYRQDPGQGLRLIYYSQIVNDFQKGDIAEGYSVSREKKESFPLTVTSAQKNPTAFYLCASSNRGVQETQYFGPGTRLLVL.

The rearrangement links TRBV6-1 to TRBJ2-1; D not certain. CDR1 MNHNS and CDR2 SASEGT come from the germline V gene. V shed 6 bases and J shed 6 bases, with 15 bases lying between them. The CDR3 contains 14 residues. The CDR3 DNA follows: TGTGCCAGCAGCCCCTCTGGGATGTCCAATGAGCAGTTCTTC. This codes for CASSPSGMSNEQFF.

This clonotype was found a few times. The rearrangement uses TRBV19 and TRBJ1-2; D not resolved. Per the germline V gene, CDR1 is LNHDA and CDR2 is SQIVND (reference sequence). This CDR3 comprises 14 residues. V was trimmed by 1 base and J by 3 bases, leaving 9 bases between them. In nucleotides, the CDR3 is TGTGCCAGTAGTATAGTAGAGGCCCACTATGGCTACACCTTC. Residues: CASSIVEAHYGYTF. Full variable domain (remainder filled in from reference TRBV19 and TRBJ1-2): DGGITQSPKYLFRKEGQNVTLSCEQNLNHDAMYWYRQDPGQGLRLIYYSQIVNDFQKGDIAEGYSVSREKKESFPLTVTSAQKNPTAFYLCASSIVEAHYGYTFGSGTRLTVV.

This sequence joins TRBV5-1 and TRBJ2-1; 8 bases are a match to TRBD2. Looked up from germline, CDR1 is SGHRS and CDR2 is YFSETQ. The CDR3 is made up of 15 amino acids. Germline trimming cut 5 bases from V and 2 bases from J; bases unmatched to any gene: 6. CDR3 nucleotides: TGCGCCAGCAGGACCGGGGGGGACCCCTACAATGAGCAGTTCTTC. Its translation is CASRTGGDPYNEQFF.

The chain has TRBV5-1 and TRBJ2-1, with D maybe TRBD2 (6 bases). Germline values: CDR1 SGHRS, CDR2 YFSETQ. The CDR3 contains 13 residues. Trimming shortened V by 4 bases and J by 6 bases, and 11 bases separated the two germline ends. The CDR3 region has the DNA TGCGCCAGCAGCGGCGGGGCCGGCAATGAGCAGTTCTTC. This encodes CASSGGAGNEQFF.

The chain uses TRBV7-2 and TRBJ1-2; 8 bases line up with TRBD1. The CDR3 sequence is 13 residues long. Germline V lookup: CDR1 SGHTA, CDR2 FQGNSA. Trimming cost V 10 bases and J 7 bases; bases outside gene matches: 11. The CDR3 coding sequence is TGTGCCATCTCCGGGACAGGCGGTTTTGGCTACACCTTC. It translates to CAISGTGGFGYTF.

J is TRBJ2-1 and V is TRBV7-6; D remains unclear. The CDR3 has 13 amino acids. Germline loops: CDR1 SGHVS, CDR2 FNYEAQ. V shed 3 bases and J shed 5 bases, with 8 bases lying between them. Here the CDR3 DNA reads TGTGCCAGCAGCTTTGCCGGCAACAATGAGCAGTTCTTC. It is translated as CASSFAGNNEQFF.

In this sample, this clonotype turned up a few times. The chain combines TRBV24-1 with TRBJ2-1; the match to TRBD2 covers 8 bases. The junction had 5 bases not matched to a gene; V was cut back by 3 bases and J by 2 bases. CDR3 length: 16 residues. Per germline, CDR1 KGHDR and CDR2 SFDVKD. CDR3: CATSDSGSSAYNEQFF. In nucleotides, the CDR3 is TGTGCCACCAGTGATAGCGGGAGTTCCGCCTACAATGAGCAGTTCTTC.

The CDR3 DNA reads as TGTGCCAGCAGAAGGTCTGTGACAGGGATGAACACTGAAGCTTTCTTT. Translated, it gives CASRRSVTGMNTEAFF. This rearrangement joins TRBV12-3 or TRBV12-4 to TRBJ1-1; TRBD1 agrees at 7 bases. V lost 6 bases and J lost 0; bases outside the gene matches: 10. The CDR3 covers 16 residues.

The CDR3 DNA reads TGTGCCAGCAGTGCGTGGACAGGGTCCTACGAGCAGTACTTC. Translation gives CASSAWTGSYEQYF. The chain has TRBV25-1 and TRBJ2-7, with 8 bases identical to TRBD1. After removal of 4 bases from V and 1 base from J, the junction contained 3 bases not matched to a gene. Germline V gene data show CDR1 as MGHDK and CDR2 as SYGVNS. The CDR3 is made up of 14 amino acids.

J is TRBJ2-7 and V is TRBV20-1; unclear D gene. V lost 1 base and J lost 3, with 10 bases in between. The length of the CDR3 is 13 residues. The germline CDR1 and CDR2 sequences are DFQATT and SNEGSKA (reference sequence). For the CDR3, the DNA is TGCAGTGCTAGAGTACACCGCCTCTACGAGCAGTACTTC. The encoded protein is CSARVHRLYEQYF.

This clonotype was found many times. The chain combines TRBV4-1 with TRBJ2-2, with D possibly matching TRBD2 (6 bases). The length of the CDR3 is 15 residues. The germline CDR1 and CDR2 sequences are MGHRA and YSYEKL. Trimming removed 4 bases from V and 1 base from J, with 10 bases in between. This CDR3 is CASSPFGGNTGELFF. The CDR3 region has the DNA TGCGCCAGCAGCCCCTTCGGGGGGAACACCGGGGAGCTGTTTTTT.

This clonotype was found a few times. V is TRBV4-1 and J is TRBJ2-1; 8 bases line up with TRBD2. The junction had 5 bases not matched to a gene; V was cut back by 2 bases and J by 8 bases. Germline CDR1 reads MGHRA; CDR2 reads YSYEKL. This CDR3 is 14 amino acids long. CDR3 protein: CASSQLTSEDEQFF. CDR3 DNA: TGCGCCAGCAGCCAACTGACTAGCGAGGATGAGCAGTTCTTC.

The chain couples TRBV7-9 to TRBJ2-1; no definite D call. The V gene's germline CDR1 is SEHNR and CDR2 FQNEAQ (reference sequence). V was trimmed by 4 bases and J by 9 bases, leaving 16 bases between them. The length of the CDR3 is 14 residues. This CDR3 is CASSSTSEPGEQFF. In nucleotides, the CDR3 is TGTGCCAGCAGCTCCACCAGCGAGCCCGGTGAGCAGTTCTTC.

This clonotype has a handful of counts. CDR3 sequence: CASSPLTSWYEQYF. DNA for the CDR3: TGTGCCAGCAGCCCGCTGACTAGTTGGTACGAGCAGTACTTC. The V and J genes are TRBV14 and TRBJ2-7; tentatively, D is TRBD2 (6 bases). V shed 4 bases and J shed 4 bases, with 14 bases lying between them. The CDR3 is made up of 14 amino acids. Germline V lookup: CDR1 SGHDN, CDR2 FVKESK.

There are a few counts of this clonotype. The CDR3 coding sequence is TGTGCCAGCAGTTACGCGGCGGGAGTCCTCTACAATGAGCAGTTCTTC. It specifies CASSYAAGVLYNEQFF. The chain has TRBV6-2 or TRBV6-3 and TRBJ2-1, with 7 bases identical to TRBD2. With V trimmed by 2 bases and J by 3 bases, 7 bases remained unmatched. The CDR3 loop spans 16 amino acids. Germline CDR1 and CDR2: MNHEY and SVGEGT.

The gene calls are TRBV4-1 and TRBJ2-3, with unresolved D. Germline CDR1 MGHRA, CDR2 YSYEKL. V was shortened by 1 base and J by 2 bases, with 7 bases between the two germline ends. The CDR3 runs 14 residues. The CDR3 loop is CASSQAVPTDTQYF. CDR3 in DNA: TGCGCCAGCAGCCAAGCAGTGCCCACAGATACGCAGTATTTT.

The chain employs TRBV7-8 and TRBJ2-1, with no clear D. This CDR3 has 14 amino acids. The germline gives CDR1 SGHVS, CDR2 FQNEAQ. The V and J ends lost 1 base and 9 bases respectively, with 13 bases between them. CDR3 DNA: TGTGCCAGCAGCTTAGTACTGGTAGACGTTGAGCAGTTCTTC. Translated, it gives CASSLVLVDVEQFF.

This clonotype was seen at least ten times. This chain joins TRBV12-3 or TRBV12-4 and TRBJ2-1; D unresolved. V was shortened by 5 bases and J by 7 bases, with 6 bases between the two germline ends. The CDR3 is 11 amino acids. The CDR3 sequence: CASSPHNEQFF. CDR3 sequence (DNA): TGTGCCAGCAGTCCCCATAATGAGCAGTTCTTC.

In its sample, this clonotype was seen a few times. V usage is TRBV12-5 and J usage is TRBJ2-1; 14 positions agree with TRBD2. The CDR3 is 17 amino acids. The V gene end was trimmed by 2 bases and the J gene end by 8 bases; junction bases not matched to a gene: 8. Germline V gene sequence: CDR1 LGHNT, CDR2 FRNRAP. The DNA of the CDR3 is TGTGCTAGTGGTTTGTTCAGGGTGGGACTAGCGGGGGATGAGCAGTTCTTC. Residues: CASGLFRVGLAGDEQFF.

This chain connects TRBV5-6 to TRBJ2-5; D possibly matches TRBD1 or TRBD2 (6 bases each). V was pared by 0 bases and J by 7 bases, with 13 bases between. This CDR3 is built from 14 residues. The germline V gene encodes CDR1 SGHDT and CDR2 YYEEEE. The CDR3 DNA reads TGTGCCAGCAGCTTGGATTTGGAGGGGGGGACCCAGTACTTC. This encodes CASSLDLEGGTQYF.

The V and J genes are TRBV30 and TRBJ2-1; D remains ambiguous. Deletions cut 7 bases from V and 0 bases from J, with 10 bases between. Looked up from germline, CDR1 is GTSNPN and CDR2 is SVGIG (reference sequence). The CDR3 has 13 residues. The CDR3 region is CAYSMSSYNEQFF. CDR3 nucleotides: TGTGCCTACTCTATGAGCTCCTACAATGAGCAGTTCTTC.